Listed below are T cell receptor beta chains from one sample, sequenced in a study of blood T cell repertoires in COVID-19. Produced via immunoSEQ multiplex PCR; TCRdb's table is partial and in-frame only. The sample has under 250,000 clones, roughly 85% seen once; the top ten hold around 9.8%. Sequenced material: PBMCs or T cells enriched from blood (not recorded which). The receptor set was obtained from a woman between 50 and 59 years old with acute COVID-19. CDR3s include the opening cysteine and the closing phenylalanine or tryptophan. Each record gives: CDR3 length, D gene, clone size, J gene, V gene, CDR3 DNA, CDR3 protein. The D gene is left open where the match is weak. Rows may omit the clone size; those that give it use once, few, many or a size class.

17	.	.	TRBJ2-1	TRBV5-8	TGTGCCAGCAGAGTCTCCCCCACCGAGGTGGAGTACAATGAGCAGTTCTTC	CASRVSPTEVEYNEQFF
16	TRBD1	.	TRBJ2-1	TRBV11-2	TGTGCCAGCAGCACAGCAGGACAGGGGTACTACAATGAGCAGTTCTTC	CASSTAGQGYYNEQFF
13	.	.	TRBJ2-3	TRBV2	TGTGCCAGCAGACCGGGAAGCACAGATACGCAGTATTTT	CASRPGSTDTQYF
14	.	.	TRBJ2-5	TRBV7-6	TGTGCCAGCAGCCTTGGGGCAGGGTACGAGACCCAGTACTTC	CASSLGAGYETQYF
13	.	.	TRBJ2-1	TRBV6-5	TGTGCCAGCAGTTACCCCCCAGCGACTGAGCAGTTCTTC	CASSYPPATEQFF
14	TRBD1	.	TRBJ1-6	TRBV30	TGTGCCTGGAGTTCGACAGGGGGTAATTCACCCCTCCACTTT	CAWSSTGGNSPLHF
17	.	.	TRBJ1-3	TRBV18	TGTGCCAGCTCACCTCGGTCGGGGGTGATCTCTGGAAACACCATATATTTT	CASSPRSGVISGNTIYF
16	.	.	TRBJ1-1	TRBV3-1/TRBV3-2	TGTGCCAGCAGCCTGAGCTTCCATTTCAATCGCACTGAAGCTTTCTTT	CASSLSFHFNRTEAFF
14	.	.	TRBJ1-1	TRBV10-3	TGTGCCATCAGTGAGGTAGCCGTGAACACTGAAGCTTTCTTT	CAISEVAVNTEAFF
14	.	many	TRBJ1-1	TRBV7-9	TGTGCCAGCAGCTTAGCGCGAAGAAACACTGAAGCTTTCTTT	CASSLARRNTEAFF
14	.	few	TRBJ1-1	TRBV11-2	TGTGCCAGCAGCCAGGGACACTTGAACACTGAAGCTTTCTTT	CASSQGHLNTEAFF
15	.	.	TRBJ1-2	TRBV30	TGTGCCTGCTTAGGACAGAGCCTCCTTCTGGGGGGCTACACCTTC	CACLGQSLLLGGYTF
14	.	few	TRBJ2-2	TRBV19	TGTGCCAGTAGTATACGACAGAACACCGGGGAGCTGTTTTTT	CASSIRQNTGELFF
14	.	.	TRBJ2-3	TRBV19	TGTGCCAGTAGCCCGGACTTAGGCACAGATACGCAGTATTTT	CASSPDLGTDTQYF
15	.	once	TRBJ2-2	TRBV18	TGTGCCAGCTCACCAAACAGGGAGAACACCGGGGAGCTGTTTTTT	CASSPNRENTGELFF
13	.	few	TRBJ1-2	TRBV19	TGTGCCAGTAGAGGCGGACAGAACTATGGCTACACCTTC	CASRGGQNYGYTF